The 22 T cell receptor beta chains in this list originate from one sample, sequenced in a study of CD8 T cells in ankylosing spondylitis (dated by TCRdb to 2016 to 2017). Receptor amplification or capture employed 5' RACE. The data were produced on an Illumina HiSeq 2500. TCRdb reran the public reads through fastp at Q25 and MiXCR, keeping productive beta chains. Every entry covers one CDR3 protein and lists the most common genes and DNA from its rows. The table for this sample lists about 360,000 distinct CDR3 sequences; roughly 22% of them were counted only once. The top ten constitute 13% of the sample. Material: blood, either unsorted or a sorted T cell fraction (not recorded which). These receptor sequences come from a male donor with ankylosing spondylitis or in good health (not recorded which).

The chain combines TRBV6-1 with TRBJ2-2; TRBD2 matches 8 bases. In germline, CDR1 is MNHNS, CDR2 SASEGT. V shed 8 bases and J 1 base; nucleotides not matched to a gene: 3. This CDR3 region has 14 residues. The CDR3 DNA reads TGTGCCAGCCTCAGCGGGGGGAACACCGGGGAGCTGTTTTTT. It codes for CASLSGGNTGELFF.

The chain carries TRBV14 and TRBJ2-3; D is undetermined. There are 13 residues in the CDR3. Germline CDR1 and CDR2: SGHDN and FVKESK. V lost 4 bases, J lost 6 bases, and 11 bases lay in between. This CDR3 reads CASSPKQVDTQYF. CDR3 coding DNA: TGTGCCAGCAGCCCGAAACAAGTCGATACGCAGTATTTT.

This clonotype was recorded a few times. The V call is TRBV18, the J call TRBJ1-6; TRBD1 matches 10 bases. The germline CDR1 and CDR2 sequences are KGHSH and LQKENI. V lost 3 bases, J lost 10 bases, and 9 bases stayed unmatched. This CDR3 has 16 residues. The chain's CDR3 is CASSPPGTGAESPLHF. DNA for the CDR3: TGTGCCAGCTCACCCCCCGGGACAGGGGCAGAATCACCCCTCCACTTT. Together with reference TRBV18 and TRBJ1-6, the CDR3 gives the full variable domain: NAGVMQNPRHLVRRRGQEARLRCSPMKGHSHVYWYRQLPEEGLKFMVYLQKENIIDESGMPKERFSAEFPKEGPSILRIQQVVRGDSAAYFCASSPPGTGAESPLHFGNGTRLTVT.

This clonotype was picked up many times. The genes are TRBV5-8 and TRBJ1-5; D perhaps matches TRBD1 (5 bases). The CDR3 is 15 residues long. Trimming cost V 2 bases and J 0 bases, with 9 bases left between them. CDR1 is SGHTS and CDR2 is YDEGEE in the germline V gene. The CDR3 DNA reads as TGTGCCAGCAGCTTTACAGGTCCTAGCAATCAGCCCCAGCATTTT. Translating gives CASSFTGPSNQPQHF.

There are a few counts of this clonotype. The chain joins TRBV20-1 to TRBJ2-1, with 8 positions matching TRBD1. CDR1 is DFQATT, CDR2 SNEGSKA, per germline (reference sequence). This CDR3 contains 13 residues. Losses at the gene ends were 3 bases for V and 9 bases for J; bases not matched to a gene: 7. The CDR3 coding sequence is TGCAGTGCTAGCAGTGGACAGGGCGGTGAGCAGTTCTTC. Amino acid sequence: CSASSGQGGEQFF.

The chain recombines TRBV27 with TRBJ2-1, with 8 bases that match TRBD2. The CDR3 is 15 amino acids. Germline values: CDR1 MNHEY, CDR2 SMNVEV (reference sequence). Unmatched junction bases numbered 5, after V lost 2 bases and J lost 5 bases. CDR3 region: CASSLGLAADNEQFF. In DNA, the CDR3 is TGTGCCAGCAGTTTAGGACTAGCCGCCGACAATGAGCAGTTCTTC.

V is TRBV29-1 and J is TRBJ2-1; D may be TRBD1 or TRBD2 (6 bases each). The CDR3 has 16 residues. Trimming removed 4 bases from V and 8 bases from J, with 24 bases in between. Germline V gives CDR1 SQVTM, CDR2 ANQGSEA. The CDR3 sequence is CSVGYTGAILLDEQFF. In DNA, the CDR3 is TGCAGCGTTGGCTACACGGGGGCGATTTTATTGGATGAGCAGTTCTTC.

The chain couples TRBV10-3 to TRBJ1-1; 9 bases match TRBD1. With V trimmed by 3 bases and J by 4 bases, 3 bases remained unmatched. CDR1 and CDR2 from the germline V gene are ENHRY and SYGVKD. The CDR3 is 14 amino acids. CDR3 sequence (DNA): TGTGCCATCAGTGAAGACAGGGGGTCCACTGAAGCTTTCTTT. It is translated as CAISEDRGSTEAFF.

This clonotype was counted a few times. This CDR3 is CASSPLLTSASYEQYF. In DNA, the CDR3 is TGCGCCAGCAGCCCCCTGCTGACTAGCGCCTCCTACGAGCAGTACTTC. V is TRBV4-1 and J is TRBJ2-7; 8 bases fit TRBD2. Per the germline V gene, CDR1 is MGHRA and CDR2 is YSYEKL. V dropped 4 bases and J dropped 0; count of bases not matched to a gene: 8. This CDR3 comprises 16 residues.

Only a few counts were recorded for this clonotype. CDR3 bases: TGTGCCAGCAGCTTAGGGGTGGAGCGGGGGGGACCGTACCAAGAGACCCAGTACTTC. Its translation is CASSLGVERGGPYQETQYF. The chain links TRBV11-2 to TRBJ2-5; 10 nucleotides agree with TRBD2. This CDR3 is 19 amino acids long. The V gene's germline CDR1 is SGHAT and CDR2 FQNNGV. V lost 1 base to trimming and J lost 0 bases; unmatched junction nucleotides: 11.

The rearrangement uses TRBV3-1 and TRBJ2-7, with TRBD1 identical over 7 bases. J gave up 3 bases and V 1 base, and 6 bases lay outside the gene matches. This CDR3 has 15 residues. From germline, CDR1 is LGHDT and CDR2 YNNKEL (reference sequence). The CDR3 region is CASSQVWTGDYEQYF. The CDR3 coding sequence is TGTGCCAGCAGCCAAGTGTGGACAGGTGACTACGAGCAGTACTTC.

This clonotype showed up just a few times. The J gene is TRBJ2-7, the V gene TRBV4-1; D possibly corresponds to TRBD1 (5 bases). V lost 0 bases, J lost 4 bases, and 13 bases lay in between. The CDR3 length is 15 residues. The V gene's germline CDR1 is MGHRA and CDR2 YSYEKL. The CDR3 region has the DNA TGCGCCAGCAGCCAAGACCCAGGGCAGTGGTACGAGCAGTACTTC. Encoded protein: CASSQDPGQWYEQYF.

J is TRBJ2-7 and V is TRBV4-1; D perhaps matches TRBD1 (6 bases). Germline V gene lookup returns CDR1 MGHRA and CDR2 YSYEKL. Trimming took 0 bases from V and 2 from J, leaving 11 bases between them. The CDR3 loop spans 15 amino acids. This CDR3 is CASSQDLDSPYEQYF. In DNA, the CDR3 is TGCGCCAGCAGCCAAGATCTGGACAGTCCCTACGAGCAGTACTTC.

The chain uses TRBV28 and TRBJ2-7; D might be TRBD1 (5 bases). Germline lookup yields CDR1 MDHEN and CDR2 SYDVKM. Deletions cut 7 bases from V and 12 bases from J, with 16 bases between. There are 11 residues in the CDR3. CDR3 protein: CASTLGARRYF. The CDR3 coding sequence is TGTGCCAGCACCTTAGGGGCCCGCCGGTACTTC. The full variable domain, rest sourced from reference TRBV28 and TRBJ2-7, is DVKVTQSSRYLVKRTGEKVFLECVQDMDHENMFWYRQDPGLGLRLIYFSYDVKMKEKGDIPEGYSVSREKKERFSLILESASTNQTSMYLCASTLGARRYFGPGTRLTVT.

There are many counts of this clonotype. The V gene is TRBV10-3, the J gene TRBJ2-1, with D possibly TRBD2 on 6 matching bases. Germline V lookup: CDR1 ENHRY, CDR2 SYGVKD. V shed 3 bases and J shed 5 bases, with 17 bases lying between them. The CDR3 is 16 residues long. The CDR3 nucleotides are TGTGCCATCAGTGAAGGACCAGCGGGCCGCGACAATGAGCAGTTCTTC. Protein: CAISEGPAGRDNEQFF.

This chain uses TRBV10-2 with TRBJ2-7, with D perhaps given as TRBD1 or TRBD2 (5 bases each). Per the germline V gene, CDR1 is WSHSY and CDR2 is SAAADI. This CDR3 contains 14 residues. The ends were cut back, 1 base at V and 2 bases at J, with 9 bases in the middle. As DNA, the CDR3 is TGCGCCAGCAGTGAGTTAGAGGGGCCCTACGAGCAGTACTTC. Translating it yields CASSELEGPYEQYF.

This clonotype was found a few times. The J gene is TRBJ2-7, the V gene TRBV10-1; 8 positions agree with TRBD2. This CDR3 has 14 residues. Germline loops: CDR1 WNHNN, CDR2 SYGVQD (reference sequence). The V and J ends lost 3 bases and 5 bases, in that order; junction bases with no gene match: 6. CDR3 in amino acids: CASSDYSGADEQYF. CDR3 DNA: TGCGCCAGCAGTGATTATAGCGGGGCGGACGAGCAGTACTTC.

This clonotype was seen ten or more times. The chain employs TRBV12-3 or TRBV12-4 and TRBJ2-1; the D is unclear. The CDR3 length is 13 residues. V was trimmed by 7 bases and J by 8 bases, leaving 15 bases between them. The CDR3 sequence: CASNHAFRDEQFF. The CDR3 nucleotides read TGTGCCAGCAATCACGCTTTTCGCGATGAGCAGTTCTTC.

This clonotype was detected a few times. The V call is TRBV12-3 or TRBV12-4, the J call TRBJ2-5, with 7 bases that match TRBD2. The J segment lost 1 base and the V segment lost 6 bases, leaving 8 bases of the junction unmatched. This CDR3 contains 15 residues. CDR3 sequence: CASSPLGGGQETQYF. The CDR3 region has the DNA TGTGCCAGCAGCCCCTTGGGGGGGGGCCAAGAGACCCAGTACTTC.

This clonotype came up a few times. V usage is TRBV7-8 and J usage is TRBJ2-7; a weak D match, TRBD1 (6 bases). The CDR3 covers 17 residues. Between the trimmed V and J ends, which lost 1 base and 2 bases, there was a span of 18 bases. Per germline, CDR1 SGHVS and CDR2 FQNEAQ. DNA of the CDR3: TGTGCCAGCAGCTTAGTAGTGATAGGGACACAAGCCTACGAGCAGTACTTC. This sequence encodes CASSLVVIGTQAYEQYF.

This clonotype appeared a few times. Here the CDR3 reads CAISGVEGSSYNEQFF. The DNA of the CDR3 is TGTGCCATCAGTGGCGTTGAGGGTAGCTCCTACAATGAGCAGTTCTTC. This chain links TRBV10-3 with TRBJ2-1; weak D call: TRBD2 (5 bases). In germline, CDR1 is ENHRY, CDR2 SYGVKD. The CDR3 length is 16 residues. The V end was cut by 4 bases, the J end by 0 bases, with 13 bases between.

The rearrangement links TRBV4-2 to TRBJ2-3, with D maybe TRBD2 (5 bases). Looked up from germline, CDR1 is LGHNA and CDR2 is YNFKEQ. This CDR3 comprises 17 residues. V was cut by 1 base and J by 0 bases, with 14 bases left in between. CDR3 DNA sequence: TGTGCCAGCAGCCAAGGAGGGTTGGTAGCCAGCACAGATACGCAGTATTTT. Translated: CASSQGGLVASTDTQYF.